This T cell receptor (beta chain) came from a study of T cells in Graves' hyperthyroidism and ophthalmopathy. Points from the study as a whole: A model using 13 V-J features told ophthalmopathy apart from stable hyperthyroidism.

This clonotype was found a few times. The antigen is not known. Losses at the gene ends were 6 bases for V and 2 bases for J; bases not matched to a gene: 10. The germline gives CDR1 SQVTM, CDR2 ANQGSEA. CDR3 size: 16 residues. TCR beta CDR3 sequences were amplified from RNA transcripts. The HTBI primer set drove a first-round RT-PCR of the TCR CDR3. TCRdb reprocessed the multiplex PCR reads with MiXCR, giving one entry per CDR3 protein. This sample yields about 560,000 distinct CDR3 sequences, of which roughly 17% are seen a single time; more than 15% belongs to the top ten. The sequenced material came from blood. This clonotype was sampled from a woman in her late teens or twenties with Graves' hyperthyroidism. The J gene is TRBJ2-3, the V gene TRBV29-1, with 11 bases fitting TRBD2. The CDR3 DNA is TGCAGCGTGGGGCGCGGGACTAGCGGATACACAGATACGCAGTATTTT. It is translated as CSVGRGTSGYTDTQYF.